The present entry profiles one T cell receptor beta chain with its context. Its antigen is as yet unknown. This record belongs to a study of shared clonotypes between healthy human individuals. General study findings and limits: How much donors shared clonotypes was expected to be affected by sequencing depth.

Clones were sequenced by immunoSEQ multiplex PCR, and TCRdb holds only the in-frame ones, with some missing. The sample consists of some 2 million clones, over 85% of them appearing once. Germline V gene lookup returns CDR1 WSHSY and CDR2 SAAADI. This CDR3 is built from 16 residues. Trimming at V came to 2 bases and at J to 0 bases, leaving 5 bases not matched to a gene. CD45RO negativity and positive selection for CCR7 defined naive CD8 cells, a population that excluded terminally differentiated effector memory CD45RA+ cells. This clonotype was sampled from a man aged 18 to 29 in good health. The chain couples TRBV10-2 to TRBJ2-3, with 7 bases matching TRBD1. The material sequenced was naive CD8+ T cells sorted from blood. CDR3: CASSEGQATSTDTQYF. CDR3 sequence (DNA): TGCGCCAGCAGTGAGGGACAGGCCACTAGCACAGATACGCAGTATTTT.